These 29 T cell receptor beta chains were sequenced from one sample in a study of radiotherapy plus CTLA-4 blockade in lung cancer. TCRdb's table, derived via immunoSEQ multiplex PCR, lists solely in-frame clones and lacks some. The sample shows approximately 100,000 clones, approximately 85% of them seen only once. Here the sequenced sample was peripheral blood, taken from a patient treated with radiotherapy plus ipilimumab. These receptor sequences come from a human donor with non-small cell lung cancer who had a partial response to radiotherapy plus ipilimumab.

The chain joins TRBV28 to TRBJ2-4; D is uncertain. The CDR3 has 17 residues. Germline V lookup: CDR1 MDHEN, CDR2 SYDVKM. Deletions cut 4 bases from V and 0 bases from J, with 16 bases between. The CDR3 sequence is CASSYAHRILAKNIQYF. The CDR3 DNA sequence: TGTGCCAGCAGTTATGCCCACAGAATTCTAGCCAAAAACATTCAGTACTTC.

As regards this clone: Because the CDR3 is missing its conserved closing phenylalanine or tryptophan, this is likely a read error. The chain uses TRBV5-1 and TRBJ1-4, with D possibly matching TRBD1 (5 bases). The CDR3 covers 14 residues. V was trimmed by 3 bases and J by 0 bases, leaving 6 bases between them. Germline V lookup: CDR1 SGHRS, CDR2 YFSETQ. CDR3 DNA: TGCGCCAGCAGCTCAGGGCCAACTAATGAAAAACTGTTTTCT. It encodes CASSSGPTNEKLFS.

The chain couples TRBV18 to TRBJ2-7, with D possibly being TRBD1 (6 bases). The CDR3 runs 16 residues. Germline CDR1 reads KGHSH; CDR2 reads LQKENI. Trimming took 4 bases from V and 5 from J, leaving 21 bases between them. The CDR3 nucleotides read TGTGCCAGCTCACGGCCACAGGGATCCTTGGCCCACGAGCAGTACTTC. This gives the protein CASSRPQGSLAHEQYF.

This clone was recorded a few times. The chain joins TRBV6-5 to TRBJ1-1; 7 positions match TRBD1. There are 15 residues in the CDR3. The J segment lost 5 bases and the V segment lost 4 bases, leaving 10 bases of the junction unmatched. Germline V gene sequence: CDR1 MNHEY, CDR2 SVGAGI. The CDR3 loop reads CASSSEDRKRTEAFF. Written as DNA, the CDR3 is TGTGCCAGCAGTTCGGAGGACAGGAAACGGACTGAAGCTTTCTTT.

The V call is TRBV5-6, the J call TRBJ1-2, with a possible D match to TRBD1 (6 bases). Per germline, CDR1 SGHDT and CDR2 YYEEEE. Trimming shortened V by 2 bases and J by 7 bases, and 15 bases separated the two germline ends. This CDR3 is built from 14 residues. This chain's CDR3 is CASSFVGEQGGYTF. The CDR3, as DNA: TGTGCCAGCAGCTTCGTTGGGGAACAGGGTGGCTACACCTTC. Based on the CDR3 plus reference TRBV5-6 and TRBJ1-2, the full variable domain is DAGVTQSPTHLIKTRGQQVTLRCSPKSGHDTVSWYQQALGQGPQFIFQYYEEEERQRGNFPDRFSGHQFPNYSSELNVNALLLGDSALYLCASSFVGEQGGYTFGSGTRLTVV.

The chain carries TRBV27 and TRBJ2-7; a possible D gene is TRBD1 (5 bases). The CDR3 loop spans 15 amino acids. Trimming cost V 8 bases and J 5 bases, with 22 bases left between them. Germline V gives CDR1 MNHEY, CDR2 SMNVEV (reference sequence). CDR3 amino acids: CASRSTKGPSDEQYF. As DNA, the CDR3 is TGTGCCAGCCGCTCCACCAAGGGGCCATCGGACGAGCAGTACTTC.

CDR3 sequence: CASSYIPGEQAYEQYF. The CDR3 nucleotides are TGTGCCAGCAGTTACATCCCCGGAGAACAAGCCTACGAGCAGTACTTC. The chain combines TRBV27 with TRBJ2-7, with D hard to call. The germline V gene encodes CDR1 MNHEY and CDR2 SMNVEV (reference sequence). Between the trimmed V and J ends, which lost 4 bases and 2 bases, there was a span of 18 bases. The CDR3 covers 16 residues.

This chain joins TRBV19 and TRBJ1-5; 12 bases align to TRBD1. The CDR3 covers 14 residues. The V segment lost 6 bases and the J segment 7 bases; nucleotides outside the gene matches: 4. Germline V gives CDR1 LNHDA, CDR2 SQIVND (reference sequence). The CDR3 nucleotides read TGTGCCAGTAGGGGACAGGGGGCCAGACAGCCCCAGCATTTT. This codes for CASRGQGARQPQHF.

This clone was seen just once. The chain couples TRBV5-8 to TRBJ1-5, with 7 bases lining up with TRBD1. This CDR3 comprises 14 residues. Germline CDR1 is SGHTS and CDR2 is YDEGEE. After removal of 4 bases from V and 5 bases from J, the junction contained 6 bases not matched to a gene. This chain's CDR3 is CASSPNQGDQPQHF. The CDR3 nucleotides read TGTGCCAGCAGCCCTAACCAGGGGGATCAGCCCCAGCATTTT.

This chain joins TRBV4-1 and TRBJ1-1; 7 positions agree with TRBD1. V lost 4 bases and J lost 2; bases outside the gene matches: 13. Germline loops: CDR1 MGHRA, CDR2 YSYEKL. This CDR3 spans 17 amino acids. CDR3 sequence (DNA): TGCGCCAGCAGCCGAACGATAACAGGGGCGGTCAACACTGAAGCTTTCTTT. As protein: CASSRTITGAVNTEAFF.

The CDR3 here is CASSLRLLETQYF. The DNA of the CDR3 is TGTGCCAGCAGTTTACGGTTGTTGGAGACCCAGTACTTC. The gene calls are TRBV27 and TRBJ2-5, with D uncertain. V was pared by 2 bases and J by 5 bases, with 9 bases between. The CDR3 runs to 13 residues. CDR1 and CDR2 (germline): MNHEY, SMNVEV (reference sequence).

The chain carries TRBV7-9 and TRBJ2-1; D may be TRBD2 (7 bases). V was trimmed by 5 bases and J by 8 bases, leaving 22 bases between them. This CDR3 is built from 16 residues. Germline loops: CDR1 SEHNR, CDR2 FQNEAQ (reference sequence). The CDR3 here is CASSPTARGLADEQFF. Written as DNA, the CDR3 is TGTGCCAGCAGCCCCACCGCTCGGGGGCTAGCGGATGAGCAGTTCTTC.

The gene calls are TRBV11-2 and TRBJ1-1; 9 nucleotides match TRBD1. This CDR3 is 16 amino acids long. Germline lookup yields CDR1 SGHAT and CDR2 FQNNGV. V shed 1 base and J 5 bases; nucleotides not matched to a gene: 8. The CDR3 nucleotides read TGTGCCAGCAGCTTAGCACGGGGACAGGGTAGGACTGAAGCTTTCTTT. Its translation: CASSLARGQGRTEAFF.

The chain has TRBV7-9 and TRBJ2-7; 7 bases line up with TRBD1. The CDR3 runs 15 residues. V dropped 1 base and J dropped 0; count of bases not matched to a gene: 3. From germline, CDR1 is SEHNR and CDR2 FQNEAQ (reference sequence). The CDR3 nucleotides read TGTGCCAGCAGCTTAGAGACAGGGCCCTCCTACGAGCAGTACTTC. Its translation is CASSLETGPSYEQYF.

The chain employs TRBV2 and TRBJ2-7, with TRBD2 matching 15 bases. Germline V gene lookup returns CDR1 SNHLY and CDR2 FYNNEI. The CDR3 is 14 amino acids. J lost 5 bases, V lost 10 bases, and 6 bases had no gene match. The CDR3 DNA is TGTGCCATATGGACTAGCGGGGGGGGCGACGAGCAGTACTTC. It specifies CAIWTSGGGDEQYF.

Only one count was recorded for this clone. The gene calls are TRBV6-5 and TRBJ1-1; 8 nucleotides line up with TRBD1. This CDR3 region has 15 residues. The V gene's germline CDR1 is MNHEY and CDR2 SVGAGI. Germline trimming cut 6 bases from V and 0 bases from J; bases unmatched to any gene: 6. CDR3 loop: CASRDRGGVNTEAFF. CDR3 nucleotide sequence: TGTGCCAGCAGAGACAGGGGCGGGGTGAACACTGAAGCTTTCTTT.

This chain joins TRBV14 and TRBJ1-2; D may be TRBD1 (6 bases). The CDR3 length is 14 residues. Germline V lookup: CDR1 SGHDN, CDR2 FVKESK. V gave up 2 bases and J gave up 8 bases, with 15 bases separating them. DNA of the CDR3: TGTGCCAGCAGCCAATTCGACAGGCAAGCAGGCTACACCTTC. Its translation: CASSQFDRQAGYTF.

CDR3 coding DNA: TGTGCCAGCAGTCTTCGACAGGGATTCACTGAAGCTTTCTTT. As protein: CASSLRQGFTEAFF. The V gene is TRBV28, the J gene TRBJ1-1, with 7 bases identical to TRBD1. This CDR3 is 14 amino acids long. J was trimmed by 4 bases and V by 5 bases; bases with no gene match: 7. Germline-derived CDR1 and CDR2 are MDHEN and SYDVKM.

CDR3 in amino acids: CAISDSAGGPQTQYF. The CDR3 bases are TGTGCCATCAGTGACTCGGCGGGAGGCCCGCAGACCCAGTACTTC. The rearrangement links TRBV10-3 to TRBJ2-5, with 8 nucleotides matching TRBD2. This CDR3 is 15 amino acids long. Germline V gene sequence: CDR1 ENHRY, CDR2 SYGVKD. After removal of 3 bases from V and 6 bases from J, the junction contained 9 bases not matched to a gene.

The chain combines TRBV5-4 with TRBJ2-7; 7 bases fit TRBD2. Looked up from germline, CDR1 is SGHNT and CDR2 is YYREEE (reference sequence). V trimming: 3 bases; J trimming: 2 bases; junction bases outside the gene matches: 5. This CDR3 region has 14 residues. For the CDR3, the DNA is TGTGCCAGCAGCTGGGAGGGAGGCGCCTACGAGCAGTACTTC. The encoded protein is CASSWEGGAYEQYF.

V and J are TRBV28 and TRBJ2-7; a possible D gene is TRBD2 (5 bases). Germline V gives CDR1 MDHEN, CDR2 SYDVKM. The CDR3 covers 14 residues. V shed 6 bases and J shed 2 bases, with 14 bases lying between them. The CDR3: CASRRGQDPYEQYF. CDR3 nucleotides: TGTGCCAGCAGAAGAGGGCAGGACCCCTACGAGCAGTACTTC.

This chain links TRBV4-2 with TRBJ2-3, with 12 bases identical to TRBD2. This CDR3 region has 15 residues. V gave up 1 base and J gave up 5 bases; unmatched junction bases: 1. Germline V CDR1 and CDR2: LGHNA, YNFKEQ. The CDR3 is CASSQGTSGIDTQYF. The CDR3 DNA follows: TGTGCCAGCAGCCAAGGGACTAGCGGGATAGATACGCAGTATTTT.

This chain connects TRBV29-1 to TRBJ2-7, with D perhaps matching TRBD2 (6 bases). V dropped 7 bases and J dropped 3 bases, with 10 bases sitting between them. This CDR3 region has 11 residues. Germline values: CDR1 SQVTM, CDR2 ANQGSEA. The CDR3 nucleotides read TGCAGCGGCGGGACGGGCTACGAGCAGTACTTC. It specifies CSGGTGYEQYF.

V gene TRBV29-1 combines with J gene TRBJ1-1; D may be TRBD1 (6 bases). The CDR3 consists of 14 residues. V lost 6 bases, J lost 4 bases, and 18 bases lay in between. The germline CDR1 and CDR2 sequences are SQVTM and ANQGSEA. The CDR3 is CSVHLQGGGTEAFF. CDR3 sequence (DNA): TGCAGCGTCCATTTACAGGGTGGAGGCACTGAAGCTTTCTTT.

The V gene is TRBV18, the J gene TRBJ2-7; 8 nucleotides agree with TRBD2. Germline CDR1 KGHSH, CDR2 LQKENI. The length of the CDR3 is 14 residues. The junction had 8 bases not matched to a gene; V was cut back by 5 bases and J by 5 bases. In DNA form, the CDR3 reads TGTGCCAGCTCAATCGGAGCGGGGGCGGACGAGCAGTACTTC. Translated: CASSIGAGADEQYF.

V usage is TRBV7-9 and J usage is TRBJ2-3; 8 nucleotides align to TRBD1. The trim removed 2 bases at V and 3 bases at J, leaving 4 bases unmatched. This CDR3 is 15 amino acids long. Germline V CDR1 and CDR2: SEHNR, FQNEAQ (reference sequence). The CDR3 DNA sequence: TGTGCCAGCAGCTTAAGACAGGGGTCAACAGATACGCAGTATTTT. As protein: CASSLRQGSTDTQYF.

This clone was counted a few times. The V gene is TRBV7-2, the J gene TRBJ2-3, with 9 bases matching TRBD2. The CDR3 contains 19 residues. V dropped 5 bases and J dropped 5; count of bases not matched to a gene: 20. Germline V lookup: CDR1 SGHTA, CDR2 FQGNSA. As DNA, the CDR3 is TGTGCCAGCAGCAAAGGGATAATTGCGGGAGGGCCCTATATAGATACGCAGTATTTT. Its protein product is CASSKGIIAGGPYIDTQYF.

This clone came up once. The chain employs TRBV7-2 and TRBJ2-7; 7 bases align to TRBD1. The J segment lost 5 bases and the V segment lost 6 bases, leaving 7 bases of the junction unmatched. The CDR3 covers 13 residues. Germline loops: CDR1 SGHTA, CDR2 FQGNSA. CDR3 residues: CASSFDRDHEQYF. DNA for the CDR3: TGTGCCAGCAGTTTTGACAGGGACCACGAGCAGTACTTC.

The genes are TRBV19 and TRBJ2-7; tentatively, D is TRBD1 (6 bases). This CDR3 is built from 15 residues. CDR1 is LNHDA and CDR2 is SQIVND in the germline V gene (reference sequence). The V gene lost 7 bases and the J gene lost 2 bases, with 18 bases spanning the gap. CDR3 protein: CASTNRDGSTYEQYF. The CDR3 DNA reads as TGTGCCAGTACCAACAGGGACGGCAGCACCTACGAGCAGTACTTC.